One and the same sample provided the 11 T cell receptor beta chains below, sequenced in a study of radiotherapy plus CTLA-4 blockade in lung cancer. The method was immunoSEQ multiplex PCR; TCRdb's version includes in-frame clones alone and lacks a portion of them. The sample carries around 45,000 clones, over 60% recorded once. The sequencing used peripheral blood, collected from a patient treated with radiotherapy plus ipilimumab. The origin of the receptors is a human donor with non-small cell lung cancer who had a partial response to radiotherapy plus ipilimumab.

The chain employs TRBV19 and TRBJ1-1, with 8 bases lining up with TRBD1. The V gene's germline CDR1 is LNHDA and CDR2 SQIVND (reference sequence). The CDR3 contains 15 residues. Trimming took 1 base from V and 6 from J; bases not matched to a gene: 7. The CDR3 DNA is TGTGCCAGTAGTATAGGGGGACAGGTACGGGCTGAAGCTTTCTTT. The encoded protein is CASSIGGQVRAEAFF.

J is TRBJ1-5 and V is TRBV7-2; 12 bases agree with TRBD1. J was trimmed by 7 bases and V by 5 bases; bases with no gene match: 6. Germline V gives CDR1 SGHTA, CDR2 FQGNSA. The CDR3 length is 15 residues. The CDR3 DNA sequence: TGTGCCAGCAGCGCAGGGACAGGGGGCGGGCAGCCCCAGCATTTT. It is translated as CASSAGTGGGQPQHF. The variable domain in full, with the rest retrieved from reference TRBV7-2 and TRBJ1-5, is GAGVSQSPSNKVTEKGKDVELRCDPISGHTALYWYRQSLGQGLEFLIYFQGNSAPDKSGLPSDRFSAERTGGSVSTLTIQRTQQEDSAVYLCASSAGTGGGQPQHFGDGTRLSIL.

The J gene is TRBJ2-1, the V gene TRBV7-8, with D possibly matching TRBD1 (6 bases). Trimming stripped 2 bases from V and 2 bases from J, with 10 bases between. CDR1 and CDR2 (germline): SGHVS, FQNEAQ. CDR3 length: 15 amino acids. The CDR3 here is CASSLRGSPYNEQFF. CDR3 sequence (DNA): TGTGCCAGCAGCTTAAGGGGGTCCCCCTACAATGAGCAGTTCTTC.

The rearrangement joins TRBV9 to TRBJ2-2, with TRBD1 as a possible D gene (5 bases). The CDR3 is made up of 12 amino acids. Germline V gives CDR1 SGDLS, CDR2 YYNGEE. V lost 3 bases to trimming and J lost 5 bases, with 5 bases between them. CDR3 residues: CASSEGTGELFF. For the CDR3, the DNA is TGTGCCAGCAGCGAGGGGACCGGGGAGCTGTTTTTT.

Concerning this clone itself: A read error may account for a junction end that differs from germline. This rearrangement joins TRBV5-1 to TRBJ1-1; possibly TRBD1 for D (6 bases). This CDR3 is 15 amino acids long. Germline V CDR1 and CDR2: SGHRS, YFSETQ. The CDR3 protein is CASRLVQTGNTEAFF. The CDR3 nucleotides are TGCGCCAGCAGGTTGGTCCAGACAGGGAACACTGAAGCTTTCTTT.

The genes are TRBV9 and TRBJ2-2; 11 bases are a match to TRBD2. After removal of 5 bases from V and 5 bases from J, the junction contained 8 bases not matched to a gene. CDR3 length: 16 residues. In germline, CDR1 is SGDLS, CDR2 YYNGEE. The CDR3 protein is CASSPGLADATGELFF. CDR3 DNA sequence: TGTGCCAGCAGTCCGGGACTAGCGGATGCTACCGGGGAGCTGTTTTTT.

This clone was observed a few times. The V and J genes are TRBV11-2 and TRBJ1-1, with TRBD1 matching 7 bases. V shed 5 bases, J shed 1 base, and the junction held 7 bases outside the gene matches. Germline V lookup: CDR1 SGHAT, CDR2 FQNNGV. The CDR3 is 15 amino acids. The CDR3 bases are TGTGCCAGCAGCCCGGGACAGAGAGGGAACACTGAAGCTTTCTTT. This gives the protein CASSPGQRGNTEAFF.

The chain's CDR3 is CSVRSPGGHEQYF. In nucleotides, the CDR3 is TGCAGCGTTCGTTCGCCGGGGGGCCACGAGCAGTACTTC. The V call is TRBV29-1, the J call TRBJ2-7, with a tentative D call TRBD2 (7 bases). The CDR3 spans 13 residues. Trimming removed 5 bases from V and 5 bases from J, with 16 bases in between. CDR1 and CDR2 (germline): SQVTM, ANQGSEA.

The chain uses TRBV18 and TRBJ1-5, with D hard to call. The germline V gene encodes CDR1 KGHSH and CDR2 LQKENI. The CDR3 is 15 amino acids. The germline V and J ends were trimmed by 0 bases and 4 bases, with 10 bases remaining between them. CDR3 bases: TGTGCCAGCTCACCACCGGCTCACGATAATCAGCCCCAGCATTTT. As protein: CASSPPAHDNQPQHF. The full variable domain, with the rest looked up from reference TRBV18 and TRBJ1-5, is NAGVMQNPRHLVRRRGQEARLRCSPMKGHSHVYWYRQLPEEGLKFMVYLQKENIIDESGMPKERFSAEFPKEGPSILRIQQVVRGDSAAYFCASSPPAHDNQPQHFGDGTRLSIL.

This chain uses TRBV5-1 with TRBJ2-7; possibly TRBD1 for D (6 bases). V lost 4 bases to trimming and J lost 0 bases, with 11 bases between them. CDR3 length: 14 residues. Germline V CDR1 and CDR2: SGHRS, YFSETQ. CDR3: CASSPPDSSYEQYF. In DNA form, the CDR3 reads TGCGCCAGCAGCCCCCCGGACAGCTCCTACGAGCAGTACTTC.

In DNA form, the CDR3 reads TGTGCCTGGAGCCTCTCCACGACAGGAAACTATGGCTACACCTTC. It yields the protein CAWSLSTTGNYGYTF. The V call is TRBV30, the J call TRBJ1-2; a weak D match, TRBD1 (6 bases). The germline V and J ends were trimmed by 3 bases and 2 bases, with 16 bases remaining between them. Germline-derived CDR1 and CDR2 are GTSNPN and SVGIG (reference sequence). The CDR3 covers 15 residues.